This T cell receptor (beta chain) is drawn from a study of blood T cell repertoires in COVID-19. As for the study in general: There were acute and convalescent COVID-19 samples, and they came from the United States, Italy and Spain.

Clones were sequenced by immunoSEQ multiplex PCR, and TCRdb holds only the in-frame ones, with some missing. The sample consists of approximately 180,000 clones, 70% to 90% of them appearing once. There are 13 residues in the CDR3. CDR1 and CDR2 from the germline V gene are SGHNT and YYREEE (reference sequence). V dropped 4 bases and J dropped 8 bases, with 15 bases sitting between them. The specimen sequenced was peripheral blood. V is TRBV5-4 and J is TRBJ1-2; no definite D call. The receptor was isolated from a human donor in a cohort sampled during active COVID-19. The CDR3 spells CASSPRESRGYTF. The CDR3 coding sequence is TGTGCCAGCAGCCCAAGGGAGTCCCGAGGCTACACCTTC.